Following are 23 T cell receptor beta chains from one sample sequenced in a study of shared clonotypes between healthy human individuals. The assay was immunoSEQ multiplex PCR, and TCRdb's table has in-frame clones only and misses some. The profile covers some 690,000 clones, with about 90% appearing a single time and about 33% taken by the ten largest. The sequencing sample was made of memory CD8+ T cells from PBMCs. Regarding subset: CD45RO+ cells pooled with CCR7-negative TemRA cells. The receptors stem from a man in his late teens or twenties in good health. Some clones in this sample may be carry-over from other donors' samples.

The genes are TRBV27 and TRBJ2-7; the D call may be TRBD1 or TRBD2 (5 bases each). Germline V gene sequence: CDR1 MNHEY, CDR2 SMNVEV (reference sequence). V lost 3 bases and J 0 bases, leaving 9 bases between the germline ends. The CDR3 loop spans 14 amino acids. Here the CDR3 reads CASSLYGASYEQYF. In DNA form, the CDR3 reads TGTGCCAGCAGTTTGTACGGGGCCTCCTACGAGCAGTACTTC.

This chain joins TRBV5-1 and TRBJ2-7; D gene unclear. V lost 0 bases and J lost 0, with 7 bases in between. CDR3 length equals 14 residues. Germline V gene lookup returns CDR1 SGHRS and CDR2 YFSETQ. The chain's CDR3 is CASSLVFNSYEQYF. CDR3 DNA sequence: TGCGCCAGCAGCTTGGTGTTTAACTCCTACGAGCAGTACTTC.

This clone occurred a few times. The CDR3 bases are TGTGCCAGTGGGCAGGGGGACTATAGCTCCTACAATGAGCAGTTCTTC. Amino acids: CASGQGDYSSYNEQFF. The chain combines TRBV19 with TRBJ2-1; D may be TRBD1 or TRBD2 (7 bases each). The CDR3 is made up of 16 amino acids. The V and J ends lost 8 bases and 0 bases respectively, with 17 bases between them. Germline V CDR1 and CDR2: LNHDA, SQIVND (reference sequence).

The chain has TRBV18 and TRBJ2-1; TRBD2 matches 15 bases. V lost 6 bases, J lost 3 bases, and 6 bases stayed unmatched. The CDR3 has 17 residues. The germline CDR1 and CDR2 sequences are KGHSH and LQKENI. DNA for the CDR3: TGTGCCAGCTCCCGCGGGACTAGCGGGAGGCACTACAATGAGCAGTTCTTC. Protein sequence: CASSRGTSGRHYNEQFF. The whole variable domain, remainder taken from reference TRBV18 and TRBJ2-1, is NAGVMQNPRHLVRRRGQEARLRCSPMKGHSHVYWYRQLPEEGLKFMVYLQKENIIDESGMPKERFSAEFPKEGPSILRIQQVVRGDSAAYFCASSRGTSGRHYNEQFFGPGTRLTVL.

This clone was detected only once. The chain links TRBV27 to TRBJ2-3; the D gene is possibly TRBD2 (6 bases). Trimming cost V 7 bases and J 7 bases, with 15 bases left between them. The CDR3 covers 13 residues. In germline, CDR1 is MNHEY, CDR2 SMNVEV (reference sequence). CDR3 in amino acids: CASKTGVSNTQYF. Here the CDR3 DNA reads TGTGCCAGCAAGACGGGAGTCTCGAATACGCAGTATTTT.

The CDR3, as DNA: TGTGCCAGCAGCTTCACGAACAGAAAGGGCGAGACCCAGTACTTC. It is translated as CASSFTNRKGETQYF. J is TRBJ2-5 and V is TRBV5-4; D unclear. V was cut by 2 bases and J by 5 bases, with 16 bases left in between. CDR1 is SGHNT and CDR2 is YYREEE in the germline V gene (reference sequence). CDR3 size: 15 residues.

The chain couples TRBV19 to TRBJ2-2; tentative D call: TRBD1 (6 bases). Germline V gene sequence: CDR1 LNHDA, CDR2 SQIVND (reference sequence). Trimming pared 9 bases from V and 0 bases from J, leaving 14 bases between. CDR3 length equals 15 residues. The chain's CDR3 is CASVDRSSNTGELFF. In DNA, the CDR3 is TGTGCCAGCGTGGACAGATCCTCGAACACCGGGGAGCTGTTTTTT.

The chain recombines TRBV5-1 with TRBJ1-2; TRBD1 matches at 11 bases. This CDR3 comprises 16 residues. Germline CDR1 SGHRS, CDR2 YFSETQ. V was clipped by 3 bases and J by 2 bases; unmatched bases: 6. Here the CDR3 DNA reads TGCGCCAGCAGCTCGACCGGGACAGGGGGAAACTATGGCTACACCTTC. It encodes CASSSTGTGGNYGYTF. The entire variable domain, with the rest obtained from reference TRBV5-1 and TRBJ1-2, is as follows: KAGVTQTPRYLIKTRGQQVTLSCSPISGHRSVSWYQQTPGQGLQFLFEYFSETQRNKGNFPGRFSGRQFSNSRSEMNVSTLELGDSALYLCASSSTGTGGNYGYTFGSGTRLTVV.

This chain uses TRBV7-2 with TRBJ2-7; D not resolved. V was cut by 0 bases and J by 11 bases, with 14 bases left in between. Germline V gives CDR1 SGHTA, CDR2 FQGNSA. The CDR3 extends over 13 amino acids. Here the CDR3 DNA reads TGTGCCAGCAGCTTAGCGAGTTTTGGAGATGAGTACTTC. The encoded protein is CASSLASFGDEYF.

The chain couples TRBV11-2 to TRBJ2-7; D ambiguous. Looked up from germline, CDR1 is SGHAT and CDR2 is FQNNGV. Trimming shortened V by 1 base and J by 3 bases, and 7 bases separated the two germline ends. The CDR3 loop spans 13 amino acids. DNA of the CDR3: TGTGCCAGCAGCTTAGGGACGCACTACGAGCAGTACTTC. The encoded protein is CASSLGTHYEQYF.

The chain links TRBV2 to TRBJ2-1; a weak D match, TRBD1 (5 bases). Germline CDR1 and CDR2: SNHLY and FYNNEI. Deletions cut 6 bases from V and 15 bases from J, with 18 bases between. CDR3 size: 12 residues. The CDR3 sequence is CASSQGVLPGFF. The CDR3 DNA follows: TGTGCCAGCAGCCAAGGGGTCCTCCCCGGGTTCTTC.

The rearrangement uses TRBV9 and TRBJ2-2, with D possibly called TRBD1 or TRBD2 (7 bases each). The CDR3 contains 15 residues. The germline CDR1 and CDR2 sequences are SGDLS and YYNGEE. Trimming left V 4 bases short and J 6 bases short, with 16 bases between. CDR3 DNA sequence: TGTGCCAGCAGCCCCTCGACAGGGAGGGCCGGGGAGCTGTTTTTT. Protein: CASSPSTGRAGELFF.

The chain couples TRBV6-6 to TRBJ2-5; 7 bases are shared with TRBD1. The CDR3 totals 15 residues. CDR1 MNHNY and CDR2 SVGAGI come from the germline V gene (reference sequence). With V trimmed by 1 base and J by 4 bases, 6 bases remained unmatched. This CDR3 reads CASSYLTGLRETQYF. CDR3 coding DNA: TGTGCCAGCAGTTACTTGACAGGGTTAAGAGAGACCCAGTACTTC.

This clone has a handful of counts. The chain combines TRBV28 with TRBJ2-5; D is possibly TRBD1 (6 bases). V shed 6 bases and J shed 0 bases, with 20 bases lying between them. The CDR3 runs to 17 residues. Germline-derived CDR1 and CDR2 are MDHEN and SYDVKM. For the CDR3, the DNA is TGTGCCAGCAGCGCAGGATCCGGGACACCGTACCAAGAGACCCAGTACTTC. Translation: CASSAGSGTPYQETQYF. Based on the CDR3 plus reference TRBV28 and TRBJ2-5, the full variable domain is DVKVTQSSRYLVKRTGEKVFLECVQDMDHENMFWYRQDPGLGLRLIYFSYDVKMKEKGDIPEGYSVSREKKERFSLILESASTNQTSMYLCASSAGSGTPYQETQYFGPGTRLLVL.

This sequence joins TRBV27 and TRBJ2-3; D is perhaps TRBD2 (6 bases). CDR1 and CDR2 from the germline V gene are MNHEY and SMNVEV (reference sequence). The CDR3 loop spans 13 amino acids. Trimming pared 5 bases from V and 5 bases from J, leaving 11 bases between. CDR3 bases: TGTGCCAGCAGTGGAGGGAGAGGAGATACGCAGTATTTT. Amino acid sequence: CASSGGRGDTQYF.

The CDR3 DNA reads TGTGCCAGCAGCGTAGCCTACACAGATACGCAGTATTTT. Translating gives CASSVAYTDTQYF. The chain combines TRBV9 with TRBJ2-3; D not certain. The CDR3 consists of 13 residues. V lost 0 bases to trimming and J lost 2 bases, with 4 bases between them. CDR1 SGDLS and CDR2 YYNGEE come from the germline V gene.

CDR3 residues: CASSLGDQGITEAFF. The CDR3 DNA follows: TGCGCCAGCAGCTTGGGGGACCAGGGAATCACTGAAGCTTTCTTT. The chain uses TRBV5-1 and TRBJ1-1; TRBD1 is a possible D gene (5 bases). The CDR3 has 15 amino acids. V was cut by 0 bases and J by 4 bases, with 13 bases left in between. Germline V gene data show CDR1 as SGHRS and CDR2 as YFSETQ.

The chain recombines TRBV27 with TRBJ2-7; D unclear. Trimming removed 3 bases at V and 5 bases at J, with 5 bases between. The germline V gene has CDR1 MNHEY and CDR2 SMNVEV (reference sequence). The CDR3 totals 11 residues. The DNA of the CDR3 is TGTGCCAGCAGTTTTCTGGACGAGCAGTACTTC. Its protein is CASSFLDEQYF.

The DNA for the CDR3 is TGTGCCAGCAGTTACTGGGGGTCTGAGAAAGATACGCAGTATTTT. It is translated as CASSYWGSEKDTQYF. This chain connects TRBV6-6 to TRBJ2-3; D may correspond to TRBD1 or TRBD2 (5 bases each). Per germline, CDR1 MNHNY and CDR2 SVGAGI (reference sequence). The ends were cut back, 1 base at V and 5 bases at J, with 13 bases in the middle. This CDR3 region has 15 residues.

This clone was seen a few times. The chain joins TRBV6-5 to TRBJ1-1, with D possibly TRBD1 on 6 matching bases. Germline CDR1 MNHEY, CDR2 SVGAGI. This CDR3 region has 12 residues. V shed 7 bases and J shed 5 bases, with 11 bases lying between them. CDR3 sequence (DNA): TGTGCCAGCAACAGGGAAGGGACTGAAGCTTTCTTT. Protein sequence: CASNREGTEAFF.

This chain connects TRBV7-9 to TRBJ2-3; tentatively, D is TRBD1 (6 bases). This CDR3 has 19 residues. Per the germline V gene, CDR1 is SEHNR and CDR2 is FQNEAQ (reference sequence). V was trimmed by 5 bases and J by 1 base, leaving 25 bases between them. CDR3 protein: CASSHSQGRVILRTDTQYF. DNA for the CDR3: TGTGCCAGCAGCCACTCCCAGGGGCGGGTAATCCTGCGCACAGATACGCAGTATTTT.

The chain links TRBV27 to TRBJ2-4, with D perhaps TRBD1 or TRBD2 (5 bases each). This CDR3 spans 14 amino acids. Germline CDR1 reads MNHEY; CDR2 reads SMNVEV (reference sequence). Trimming cost V 5 bases and J 7 bases, with 15 bases left between them. The CDR3: CASSLRDPRNIQYF. The CDR3 nucleotides are TGTGCCAGCAGTCTCCGGGACCCCCGGAACATTCAGTACTTC.

The CDR3 sequence: CASSFTTGTPSGANVLTF. In DNA form, the CDR3 reads TGTGCCAGCAGCTTCACTACCGGGACACCTTCTGGGGCCAACGTCCTGACTTTC. This chain uses TRBV7-8 with TRBJ2-6; TRBD1 is a possible D gene (6 bases). Trimming took off 3 bases at V and 1 base at J, with 16 bases between the two ends. Germline V CDR1 and CDR2: SGHVS, FQNEAQ. There are 18 residues in the CDR3.